These T cell receptor beta chains were read from a single sample in a study of OX40 agonist ivuxolimab in advanced cancers. Clones were sequenced by immunoSEQ multiplex PCR, and TCRdb holds only the in-frame ones, with some missing. Altogether around 65,000 clones are present, over 75% being singletons, with the ten largest covering 18%. Sequenced material: CD4+ or CD8+ T cells sorted from blood, taken in a trial of the OX40 agonist ivuxolimab. All receptors come from an adult with an advanced solid tumor such as melanoma, head and neck, liver or kidney cancer. The CDR3 runs from the conserved cysteine through the conserved F or W. The D gene is left open where the match is weak. Part of the rows lack a size; the others show once, few, many or a class for expanded clones.

size: -
V: TRBV11-1
length: 17
D: -
J: TRBJ2-7
CDR3: CASSPPTPSLSSYEQYF
DNA: TGTGCCAGCAGCCCGCCCACCCCGAGCCTTAGCTCCTACGAGCAGTACTTC

size: -
V: TRBV19
length: 14
D: TRBD1
J: TRBJ2-7
CDR3: CASTPRDRGYEQYF
DNA: TGTGCCAGTACCCCGAGGGACAGGGGGTACGAGCAGTACTTC

size: -
V: TRBV19
length: 17
D: TRBD2
J: TRBJ2-7
CDR3: CASSIDHGVAGVYEQYF
DNA: TGTGCCAGTAGTATAGATCACGGGGTAGCGGGAGTCTACGAGCAGTACTTC

size: -
V: TRBV10-3
length: 14
D: -
J: TRBJ1-5
CDR3: CAISESRVDQPQHF
DNA: TGTGCCATCAGTGAGTCGAGGGTAGATCAGCCCCAGCATTTT

size: -
V: TRBV13
length: 18
D: TRBD1
J: TRBJ2-7
CDR3: CASSLVDNRTGVEYEQYF
DNA: TGTGCCAGCAGCTTAGTCGATAATCGGACAGGGGTTGAGTACGAGCAGTACTTC

size: -
V: TRBV7-9
length: 14
D: TRBD1
J: TRBJ2-7
CDR3: CASSGPGQPYEQYF
DNA: TGTGCCAGCAGCGGGCCGGGACAGCCCTACGAGCAGTACTTC

size: -
V: TRBV7-3
length: 14
D: -
J: TRBJ1-1
CDR3: CASSSGVANTEAFF
DNA: TGTGCCAGCAGCTCAGGGGTCGCGAACACTGAAGCTTTCTTT

size: -
V: TRBV11-1
length: 16
D: -
J: TRBJ2-3
CDR3: CASTPRKGIGTDTQYF
DNA: TGTGCCAGCACCCCCCGGAAGGGAATAGGCACAGATACGCAGTATTTT

size: few
V: TRBV11-2
length: 14
D: TRBD1
J: TRBJ1-1
CDR3: CASSLTTGTTEAFF
DNA: TGTGCCAGCAGCCTTACGACAGGGACGACTGAAGCTTTCTTT

size: -
V: TRBV7-9
length: 14
D: -
J: TRBJ1-1
CDR3: CASSLGGENTEAFF
DNA: TGTGCCAGCAGCTTAGGAGGGGAGAACACTGAAGCTTTCTTT

size: -
V: TRBV6-1
length: 13
D: -
J: TRBJ2-7
CDR3: CASRIEASYEQYF
DNA: TGTGCCAGCCGTATAGAAGCGTCCTACGAGCAGTACTTC

size: -
V: TRBV6-5
length: 16
D: TRBD2
J: TRBJ2-1
CDR3: CASSYRGTSGSRWQFF
DNA: TGTGCCAGCAGTTATCGGGGGACTAGCGGGAGTAGGTGGCAGTTCTTC

size: -
V: TRBV30
length: 13
D: -
J: TRBJ1-6
CDR3: CAWSLQGSSPLHF
DNA: TGTGCCTGGAGTTTGCAGGGAAGTTCACCCCTCCACTTT

size: -
V: TRBV27
length: 15
D: TRBD2
J: TRBJ2-7
CDR3: CASSPTSGRAGEQYF
DNA: TGTGCCAGCAGTCCGACTAGCGGGAGGGCGGGGGAGCAGTACTTC

size: -
V: TRBV10-3
length: 12
D: -
J: TRBJ2-7
CDR3: CAISESYYEQYF
DNA: TGTGCCATCAGTGAGTCCTACTACGAGCAGTACTTC

size: -
V: TRBV5-6
length: 14
D: -
J: TRBJ1-1
CDR3: CASSLGQPNTEAFF
DNA: TGTGCCAGCAGCTTGGGCCAGCCGAACACTGAAGCTTTCTTT

size: -
V: TRBV7-9
length: 14
D: TRBD1
J: TRBJ2-7
CDR3: CASSLEGTGGEQYF
DNA: TGTGCCAGCAGCTTAGAGGGGACAGGGGGCGAGCAGTACTTC

size: -
V: TRBV13
length: 20
D: -
J: TRBJ2-2
CDR3: CASASLSGGADWESTGELFF
DNA: TGTGCCAGCGCTAGCCTGAGTGGCGGGGCGGATTGGGAGAGTACCGGGGAGCTGTTTTTT

size: -
V: TRBV6-1
length: 16
D: -
J: TRBJ1-1
CDR3: CASSESADRPLKGAFF
DNA: TGTGCCAGCAGTGAAAGTGCGGACAGACCTTTGAAAGGAGCTTTCTTT

size: few
V: TRBV28
length: 14
D: TRBD2
J: TRBJ2-1
CDR3: CASTTGTSGREQFF
DNA: TGTGCCAGCACCACGGGGACTAGCGGGAGGGAGCAGTTCTTC

size: -
V: TRBV28
length: 13
D: -
J: TRBJ1-1
CDR3: CASSSQMNTEAFF
DNA: TGTGCCAGCAGTAGCCAAATGAACACTGAAGCTTTCTTT

size: -
V: TRBV19
length: 16
D: TRBD1
J: TRBJ1-1
CDR3: CASSERTGIMNTEAFF
DNA: TGTGCCAGTAGTGAAAGGACAGGGATCATGAACACTGAAGCTTTCTTT

size: -
V: TRBV7-9
length: 15
D: TRBD1
J: TRBJ2-7
CDR3: CTSRPGQGGIDEQYF
DNA: TGTACCAGCAGACCGGGACAGGGTGGAATTGACGAGCAGTACTTC

size: -
V: TRBV27
length: 13
D: -
J: TRBJ1-1
CDR3: CASTETGNTEAFF
DNA: TGTGCCAGCACCGAAACAGGGAACACTGAAGCTTTCTTT

size: -
V: TRBV28
length: 15
D: -
J: TRBJ2-4
CDR3: CASSSPRGGKNIQYF
DNA: TGTGCCAGCAGTTCCCCAAGAGGGGGCAAAAACATTCAGTACTTC

size: -
V: TRBV7-9
length: 11
D: -
J: TRBJ2-5
CDR3: CASIEMGTQYF
DNA: TGTGCCAGCATCGAAATGGGGACCCAGTACTTC

size: -
V: TRBV28
length: 15
D: -
J: TRBJ2-7
CDR3: CASSLSGGTPYEQYF
DNA: TGTGCCAGCAGTTTATCTGGCGGGACCCCCTACGAGCAGTACTTC

size: -
V: TRBV7-8
length: 15
D: TRBD2
J: TRBJ2-5
CDR3: CASTSQREGLETQYF
DNA: TGTGCCAGCACCTCGCAGCGGGAGGGCCTCGAGACCCAGTACTTC

size: -
V: TRBV28
length: 16
D: -
J: TRBJ2-1
CDR3: CASSLWGFPSANEQFF
DNA: TGTGCCAGCAGTTTATGGGGGTTTCCTTCGGCCAATGAGCAGTTCTTC

size: -
V: TRBV4-3
length: 15
D: TRBD2
J: TRBJ2-7
CDR3: CASSQGAGKAYEQYF
DNA: TGCGCCAGCAGCCAAGGAGCGGGAAAAGCCTACGAGCAGTACTTC

size: -
V: TRBV5-6
length: 13
D: -
J: TRBJ2-7
CDR3: CASSLANEGEQYF
DNA: TGTGCCAGCAGCTTGGCGAACGAGGGCGAGCAGTACTTC

size: -
V: TRBV18
length: 13
D: -
J: TRBJ1-4
CDR3: CASSAGGLEKLFF
DNA: TGTGCCAGCTCAGCGGGAGGGCTTGAAAAACTGTTTTTT

size: -
V: TRBV11-2
length: 15
D: -
J: TRBJ1-4
CDR3: CASSLFGSQDEKLFF
DNA: TGTGCCAGCAGCTTATTCGGGTCACAAGATGAAAAACTGTTTTTT

size: -
V: TRBV21-1
length: 19
D: -
J: TRBJ2-2
CDR3: CASSNWFRETNLNTGELFF
DNA: TGTGCCAGCAGCAATTGGTTCCGGGAGACGAACCTCAACACCGGGGAGCTGTTTTTT

size: -
V: TRBV6-5
length: 16
D: -
J: TRBJ2-5
CDR3: CASSYSRASIDETQYF
DNA: TGTGCCAGCAGTTACTCGAGAGCCTCTATTGACGAGACCCAGTACTTC

size: few
V: TRBV4-3
length: 13
D: -
J: TRBJ2-3
CDR3: CASTAGRSDTQYF
DNA: TGCGCCAGCACCGCGGGTCGGTCGGATACGCAGTATTTT